This T cell receptor (beta chain) was observed in a study of OX40 agonist ivuxolimab in advanced cancers. Study conclusions and caveats: Clones of CD4+ and CD8+ blood T cells grew by week 6 at doses of 0.1 to 3.0 mg/kg.

A word on this clone: Its antigen is not known.

Germline lookup yields CDR1 MNHNY and CDR2 SVGAGI (reference sequence). V lost 6 bases to trimming and J lost 6 bases, with 14 bases between them. The CDR3 is 13 amino acids. The repertoire was sequenced with immunoSEQ multiplex PCR; TCRdb's copy has only in-frame clones and lacks some. Seen here are 15,000 to 20,000 clones, 80% to 85% observed once, and the top ten hold more than 3.5%. The specimen comprised CD4+ or CD8+ T cells sorted from blood, sampled in a trial of the OX40 agonist ivuxolimab. The rearrangement joins TRBV6-6 to TRBJ1-2, with D tentatively TRBD1 (5 bases). This TCR came from an adult with an advanced solid tumor such as melanoma, head and neck, liver or kidney cancer. In DNA form, the CDR3 reads TGTGCCAGCAGGGACATTCAAGTAAATGGCTACACCTTC. Translating it yields CASRDIQVNGYTF.